The 20 T cell receptor beta chains below come from one sample, sequenced in a study of blood T cell repertoires in COVID-19. Some clones are missing from TCRdb's copy, which holds only in-frame ones; the method was immunoSEQ multiplex PCR. The sample consists of some 180,000 clones, around 83% of them appearing once. The sequencing sample was made of peripheral blood. Receptors originate from a woman between 65 and 79 years old who had recovered from COVID-19.

V and J are TRBV20-1 and TRBJ1-1, with no clear D. Germline V CDR1 and CDR2: DFQATT, SNEGSKA (reference sequence). The CDR3 sequence is 11 residues long. V lost 8 bases, J lost 5 bases, and 12 bases lay in between. The CDR3 protein is CSPIGWTEAFF. DNA of the CDR3: TGCAGTCCGATCGGGTGGACTGAAGCTTTCTTT.

V gene TRBV20-1 combines with J gene TRBJ2-1, with D unresolved. V gave up 0 bases and J gave up 10 bases, with 4 bases separating them. Germline values: CDR1 DFQATT, CDR2 SNEGSKA (reference sequence). This CDR3 has 10 residues. CDR3 nucleotide sequence: TGCAGTGCTAGAGAGGAGGAGCAGTTCTTC. Residues: CSAREEEQFF.

J is TRBJ1-1 and V is TRBV10-3, with D maybe TRBD1 (5 bases). V shed 2 bases and J shed 0 bases, with 10 bases lying between them. Germline assignment: CDR1 ENHRY and CDR2 SYGVKD. The CDR3 sequence is 15 residues long. The DNA of the CDR3 is TGTGCCATCAGTGAGGGGGGGGGACTGAACACTGAAGCTTTCTTT. Protein: CAISEGGGLNTEAFF.

The chain has TRBV7-2 and TRBJ1-2, with D tentatively TRBD1 (5 bases). Trimming took off 5 bases at V and 3 bases at J, with 16 bases between the two ends. Germline lookup yields CDR1 SGHTA and CDR2 FQGNSA. The CDR3 length is 15 residues. Written as DNA, the CDR3 is TGTGCCAGCAGCCCCGGGGGGATGCGGGACTATGGCTACACCTTC. Protein: CASSPGGMRDYGYTF.

This clone was recorded only once. The chain carries TRBV20-1 and TRBJ1-1, with D possibly TRBD1 on 5 matching bases. Germline V lookup: CDR1 DFQATT, CDR2 SNEGSKA (reference sequence). The CDR3 covers 11 residues. Written as DNA, the CDR3 is TGCAGCTGGGGCCGGAACACTGAAGCTTTCTTT. Its translation: CSWGRNTEAFF.

This chain uses TRBV18 with TRBJ2-1; 12 nucleotides align to TRBD2. The CDR3 totals 15 residues. Losses at the gene ends were 3 bases for V and 8 bases for J; bases not matched to a gene: 5. Germline V gene lookup returns CDR1 KGHSH and CDR2 LQKENI. DNA for the CDR3: TGTGCCAGCTCACCCCTAGCGGGGGGGCTCGATGAGCAGTTCTTC. Its translation is CASSPLAGGLDEQFF.

This chain connects TRBV2 to TRBJ1-1, with 8 bases that match TRBD1. The CDR3 loop spans 17 amino acids. Per the germline V gene, CDR1 is SNHLY and CDR2 is FYNNEI. V shed 0 bases, J shed 4 bases, and the junction held 10 bases outside the gene matches. CDR3 residues: CASSEALDRGLGTEAFF. The CDR3 DNA reads as TGTGCCAGCAGTGAAGCGCTCGACAGGGGTCTGGGCACTGAAGCTTTCTTT.

The V call is TRBV6-1, the J call TRBJ2-3; weak D call: TRBD2 (6 bases). With 2 bases removed from V and 2 bases from J, the gap between germline ends came to 11 bases. The CDR3 length is 15 residues. CDR1 and CDR2 from the germline V gene are MNHNS and SASEGT. The CDR3 DNA follows: TGTGCCAGCAGTGAATTGGGCGGGACCACAGATACGCAGTATTTT. Its protein product is CASSELGGTTDTQYF.

The chain employs TRBV7-2 and TRBJ1-2, with unresolved D. CDR3 size: 14 residues. Trimming took 2 bases from V and 1 from J, leaving 8 bases between them. The V gene's germline CDR1 is SGHTA and CDR2 FQGNSA. For the CDR3, the DNA is TGTGCCAGCAGCTTATCCGGTATTAACTATGGCTACACCTTC. This codes for CASSLSGINYGYTF.

This chain's CDR3 is CAWSAARAGANVLTF. In nucleotides, the CDR3 is TGTGCCTGGAGTGCGGCCAGGGCTGGGGCCAACGTCCTGACTTTC. The gene calls are TRBV30 and TRBJ2-6; D perhaps matches TRBD1 (5 bases). Per germline, CDR1 GTSNPN and CDR2 SVGIG (reference sequence). There are 15 residues in the CDR3. The V end lost 1 base, the J end lost 2 bases, and 9 bases lay between the germline ends. The full variable domain, completed using reference TRBV30 and TRBJ2-6, is SQTIHQWPATLVQPVGSPLSLECTVEGTSNPNLYWYRQAAGRGLQLLFYSVGIGQISSEVPQNLSASRPQDRQFILSSKKLLLSDSGFYLCAWSAARAGANVLTFGAGSRLTVL.

Ten or more counts support this clone. The chain recombines TRBV18 with TRBJ2-1; TRBD2 matches at 14 bases. The junction had 7 bases not matched to a gene; V was cut back by 8 bases and J by 10 bases. The CDR3 has 14 amino acids. Looked up from germline, CDR1 is KGHSH and CDR2 is LQKENI. CDR3 coding DNA: TGTGCCAGCACCGGGACTAGCGGGGGCCCGGAGCAGTTCTTC. The encoded protein is CASTGTSGGPEQFF.

The V and J genes are TRBV27 and TRBJ1-1; possible D gene TRBD1, 6 bases. The germline V and J ends were trimmed by 6 bases and 1 base, with 15 bases remaining between them. In germline, CDR1 is MNHEY, CDR2 SMNVEV (reference sequence). The CDR3 has 15 amino acids. Here the CDR3 DNA reads TGTGCCAGCAGCGAACCGGGACACCAGAACACTGAAGCTTTCTTT. This codes for CASSEPGHQNTEAFF.

This clone was counted only a few times. This rearrangement joins TRBV4-3 to TRBJ1-1; 7 bases are a match to TRBD1. Germline CDR1 LGHNA, CDR2 YSLEER. This CDR3 spans 14 amino acids. Trimming cost V 4 bases and J 5 bases; bases outside gene matches: 7. The CDR3 region has the DNA TGCGCCAGCAGCCCCTCGGCCAGGGGGACTGAAGCTTTCTTT. Protein sequence: CASSPSARGTEAFF.

The J gene is TRBJ2-5, the V gene TRBV6-5; D perhaps matches TRBD2 (7 bases). From germline, CDR1 is MNHEY and CDR2 SVGAGI. Trimming removed 2 bases from V and 5 bases from J, with 12 bases in between. CDR3 length: 14 residues. The CDR3 here is CASSYGGARETQYF. The CDR3 nucleotides are TGTGCCAGCAGTTACGGGGGGGCGCGGGAGACCCAGTACTTC.

The chain is built from TRBV19 and TRBJ1-1; D perhaps matches TRBD1 (5 bases). Germline V CDR1 and CDR2: LNHDA, SQIVND (reference sequence). Trimming pared 9 bases from V and 2 bases from J, leaving 7 bases between. The CDR3 runs 11 residues. The CDR3 sequence is CASGGNTEAFF. CDR3 sequence (DNA): TGTGCCAGCGGGGGTAACACTGAAGCTTTCTTT. Using reference TRBV19 and TRBJ1-1 for the parts outside the CDR3, the full variable domain is DGGITQSPKYLFRKEGQNVTLSCEQNLNHDAMYWYRQDPGQGLRLIYYSQIVNDFQKGDIAEGYSVSREKKESFPLTVTSAQKNPTAFYLCASGGNTEAFFGQGTRLTVV.

The genes are TRBV5-4 and TRBJ2-2, with 10 positions matching TRBD1. Germline V CDR1 and CDR2: SGHNT, YYREEE (reference sequence). V was pared by 3 bases and J by 0 bases, with 2 bases of the junction left unmatched. The CDR3 length is 16 residues. The CDR3 coding sequence is TGTGCCAGCAGCTGGGGGACAGGGGCGAACACCGGGGAGCTGTTTTTT. It yields the protein CASSWGTGANTGELFF.

V usage is TRBV25-1 and J usage is TRBJ2-2; 7 nucleotides match TRBD1. Germline CDR1 and CDR2: MGHDK and SYGVNS. J was trimmed by 4 bases and V by 8 bases; bases with no gene match: 7. The length of the CDR3 is 14 residues. The CDR3 region is CASRDSPGTGELFF. CDR3 coding DNA: TGTGCCAGCCGGGACAGCCCGGGCACCGGGGAGCTGTTTTTT. The full variable domain, in which reference TRBV25-1 and TRBJ2-2 provide the parts outside the CDR3, is EADIYQTPRYLVIGTGKKITLECSQTMGHDKMYWYQQDPGMELHLIHYSYGVNSTEKGDLSSESTVSRIRTEHFPLTLESARPSHTSQYLCASRDSPGTGELFFGEGSRLTVL.

The chain is built from TRBV12-1 and TRBJ1-3. TRBV12-1 is listed as a pseudogene. CDR3 length equals 13 residues. CDR3 in DNA: TGTGCCAGCAGCTTTGCGCCGGGGGTGACCATATATTTT. The encoded protein is CASSFAPGVTIYF.

CDR3 protein: CASSLSQGLAGPYEQYF. The CDR3 DNA sequence: TGTGCCAGCAGTTTATCGCAGGGACTAGCGGGCCCGTACGAGCAGTACTTC. This chain joins TRBV27 and TRBJ2-7; TRBD2 aligns across 12 bases. V dropped 0 bases and J dropped 4; count of bases not matched to a gene: 7. The CDR3 runs 17 residues. Per the germline V gene, CDR1 is MNHEY and CDR2 is SMNVEV (reference sequence).

The chain recombines TRBV6-5 with TRBJ2-7; TRBD2 might be the D (7 bases). V was cut by 6 bases and J by 3 bases, with 15 bases left in between. In germline, CDR1 is MNHEY, CDR2 SVGAGI. CDR3 length: 14 residues. The CDR3 loop reads CASSGGLRLYEQYF. The CDR3 nucleotides read TGTGCCAGCAGCGGGGGGCTCAGGCTCTACGAGCAGTACTTC.